Presented here are 13 T cell receptor beta chains from one specimen sequenced in a study of cytomegalovirus exposure and HLA in healthy donors. With 60 Vbeta and 13 Jbeta primers, the PCR was carried out. Libraries were prepared by immunoSEQ multiplex PCR; TCRdb keeps only in-frame clonotypes and omits some of them. Found here are some 140,000 clones, approximately 77% of them singletons; the top ten hold 1.2% to 1.5%. Sequences were obtained from PBMCs. These TCRs come from a woman between 35 and 50 years old in good health and CMV-seronegative.

As DNA, the CDR3 is TGTGCCAGCAGCCTACCTGGACAGCAAGAGACCCAGTACTTC. It specifies CASSLPGQQETQYF. The genes are TRBV6-1 and TRBJ2-5, with a possible D match to TRBD1 (6 bases). The ends were cut back, 6 bases at V and 2 bases at J, with 13 bases in the middle. Germline CDR1 and CDR2: MNHNS and SASEGT. This CDR3 has 14 amino acids.

The chain couples TRBV6-1 to TRBJ1-3; D is undetermined. CDR1 MNHNS and CDR2 SASEGT come from the germline V gene. This CDR3 comprises 16 residues. The V end was cut by 2 bases, the J end by 0 bases, with 11 bases between. CDR3 DNA sequence: TGTGCCAGCAGTGAACCTGGTGGTAGCTCTGGAAACACCATATATTTT. It is translated as CASSEPGGSSGNTIYF.

CDR3 protein: CASSLDRGNEKLFF. The CDR3 DNA reads as TGCGCCAGCAGCCTAGACAGGGGTAATGAAAAACTGTTTTTT. The J gene is TRBJ1-4, the V gene TRBV5-1, with TRBD1 matching 8 bases. The CDR3 extends over 14 amino acids. Germline V gene data show CDR1 as SGHRS and CDR2 as YFSETQ. The trim removed 4 bases at V and 4 bases at J, leaving 3 bases unmatched.

This rearrangement joins TRBV4-2 to TRBJ1-2; unclear D gene. The CDR3 loop spans 13 amino acids. The V end was cut by 0 bases, the J end by 4 bases, with 6 bases between. Looked up from germline, CDR1 is LGHNA and CDR2 is YNFKEQ. Here the CDR3 reads CASSQDAVYGYTF. The CDR3 DNA reads as TGTGCCAGCAGCCAAGATGCAGTCTATGGCTACACCTTC.

The chain employs TRBV28 and TRBJ2-5, with 12 nucleotides matching TRBD2. After removal of 7 bases from V and 2 bases from J, the junction contained 2 bases not matched to a gene. CDR1 is MDHEN and CDR2 is SYDVKM in the germline V gene. The length of the CDR3 is 14 residues. The CDR3 DNA reads TGTGCCAGCACTGGACTAGCGGGGCAAGAGACCCAGTACTTC. This encodes CASTGLAGQETQYF.

This chain connects TRBV29-1 to TRBJ1-1; a weak D match, TRBD1 (5 bases). CDR3 length: 17 amino acids. Deletions cut 1 base from V and 0 bases from J, with 18 bases between. Germline assignment: CDR1 SQVTM and CDR2 ANQGSEA. CDR3 sequence reads: CSVEASRTTGVNTEAFF. The CDR3 coding sequence is TGCAGCGTTGAAGCTTCGAGGACAACAGGAGTGAACACTGAAGCTTTCTTT.

The chain recombines TRBV28 with TRBJ1-2; D is undetermined. This CDR3 contains 13 residues. Germline lookup yields CDR1 MDHEN and CDR2 SYDVKM. V lost 7 bases, J lost 2 bases, and 11 bases lay in between. As DNA, the CDR3 is TGTGCCAGCATAGAGGGCTACAACTATGGCTACACCTTC. It is translated as CASIEGYNYGYTF.

This clone was observed a handful of times. The gene calls are TRBV5-1 and TRBJ2-1; 9 nucleotides agree with TRBD1. The junction had 13 bases not matched to a gene; V was cut back by 3 bases and J by 12 bases. Germline V CDR1 and CDR2: SGHRS, YFSETQ. The CDR3 spans 15 residues. This CDR3 is CASSSSGQGPQGQFF. DNA of the CDR3: TGCGCCAGCAGCTCATCGGGACAGGGACCTCAAGGGCAGTTCTTC.

This clone has a single count. The V call is TRBV4-3, the J call TRBJ1-1; D might be TRBD1 (6 bases). The CDR3 covers 16 residues. V was pared by 3 bases and J by 2 bases, with 16 bases between. Germline values: CDR1 LGHNA, CDR2 YSLEER. Here the CDR3 DNA reads TGCGCCAGCAGCCAGGACGCGGGGGCAGGCAACACTGAAGCTTTCTTT. Translation: CASSQDAGAGNTEAFF.

The J gene is TRBJ1-1, the V gene TRBV5-1, with D perhaps TRBD1 (5 bases). Germline-derived CDR1 and CDR2 are SGHRS and YFSETQ. The CDR3 is 16 residues long. V was pared by 4 bases and J by 8 bases, with 24 bases between. Written as DNA, the CDR3 is TGCGCCAGCAGCCAGGACCAAGGGACGGGGGGATTAGAAGCTTTCTTT. Amino acids: CASSQDQGTGGLEAFF.

The CDR3 reads CASSNTGGPPSEQFF. Here the CDR3 DNA reads TGTGCCAGTAGTAATACGGGGGGTCCTCCTTCGGAGCAGTTCTTC. The gene calls are TRBV19 and TRBJ2-1; 7 positions match TRBD2. This CDR3 is 15 amino acids long. The germline gives CDR1 LNHDA, CDR2 SQIVND (reference sequence). J lost 10 bases, V lost 4 bases, and 13 bases had no gene match.

This clone showed up just a few times. The gene calls are TRBV23-1 and TRBJ2-7, with TRBD1 identical over 9 bases. TRBV23-1 is annotated as an ORF whose role is uncertain. The CDR3 totals 16 residues. V gave up 0 bases and J gave up 5 bases; unmatched junction bases: 8. In DNA form, the CDR3 reads TGCGCCAGCAGTCAATCTGTAGGACAGGGGTTTAACGAGCAGTACTTC. It encodes CASSQSVGQGFNEQYF.

The chain links TRBV6-6 to TRBJ2-6; perhaps TRBD1 as D (6 bases). The V gene's germline CDR1 is MNHNY and CDR2 SVGAGI (reference sequence). The V end lost 6 bases, the J end lost 0 bases, and 12 bases lay between the germline ends. The CDR3 covers 16 residues. CDR3 in amino acids: CASSQGQFSGANVLTF. CDR3 DNA: TGTGCCAGCAGCCAAGGACAGTTCTCTGGGGCCAACGTCCTGACTTTC.